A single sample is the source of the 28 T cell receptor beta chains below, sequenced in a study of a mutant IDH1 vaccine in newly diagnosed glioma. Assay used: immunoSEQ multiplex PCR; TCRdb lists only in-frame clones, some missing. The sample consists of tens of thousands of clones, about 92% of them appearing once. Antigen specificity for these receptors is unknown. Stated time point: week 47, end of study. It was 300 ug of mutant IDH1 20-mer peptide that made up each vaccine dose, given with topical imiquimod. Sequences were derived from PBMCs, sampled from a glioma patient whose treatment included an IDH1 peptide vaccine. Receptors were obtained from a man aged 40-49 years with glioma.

CDR3 protein: CASGGGTEQYV. The CDR3 DNA reads TGCGCCAGCGGCGGGGGAACCGAGCAGTACGTC. The V gene is TRBV10-2, the J gene TRBJ2-7; TRBD2 matches at 7 bases. The CDR3 is 11 amino acids. The germline gives CDR1 WSHSY, CDR2 SAAADI. The J segment lost 6 bases and the V segment lost 8 bases, leaving 4 bases of the junction unmatched.

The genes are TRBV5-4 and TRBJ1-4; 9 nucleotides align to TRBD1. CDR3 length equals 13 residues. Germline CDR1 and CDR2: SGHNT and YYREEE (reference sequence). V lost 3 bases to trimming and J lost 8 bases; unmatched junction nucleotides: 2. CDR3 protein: CASSSGQGEKLFF. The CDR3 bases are TGTGCCAGCAGCTCCGGACAGGGGGAAAAACTGTTTTTT.

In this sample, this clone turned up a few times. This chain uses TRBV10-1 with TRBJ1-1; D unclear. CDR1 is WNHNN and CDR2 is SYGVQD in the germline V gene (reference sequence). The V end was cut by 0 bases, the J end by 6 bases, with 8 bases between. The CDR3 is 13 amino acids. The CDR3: CASSESSRPEAFF. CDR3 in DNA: TGCGCCAGCAGTGAGTCGTCCAGGCCTGAAGCTTTCTTT.

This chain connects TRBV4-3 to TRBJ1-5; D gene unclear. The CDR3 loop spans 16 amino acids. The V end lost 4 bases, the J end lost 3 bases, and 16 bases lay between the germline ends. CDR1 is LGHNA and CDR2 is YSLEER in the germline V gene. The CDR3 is CASSPELRGINQPQHF. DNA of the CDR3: TGCGCCAGCAGCCCGGAGTTAAGAGGGATCAATCAGCCCCAGCATTTT.

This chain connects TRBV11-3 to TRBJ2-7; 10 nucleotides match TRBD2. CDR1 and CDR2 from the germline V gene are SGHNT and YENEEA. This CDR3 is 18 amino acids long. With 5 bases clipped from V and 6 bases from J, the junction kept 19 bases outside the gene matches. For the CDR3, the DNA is TGTGCCAGCAGCCCTCGGGCTAGCGGGAGAAGGAAATTTGGCGAGCAGTACTTC. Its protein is CASSPRASGRRKFGEQYF.

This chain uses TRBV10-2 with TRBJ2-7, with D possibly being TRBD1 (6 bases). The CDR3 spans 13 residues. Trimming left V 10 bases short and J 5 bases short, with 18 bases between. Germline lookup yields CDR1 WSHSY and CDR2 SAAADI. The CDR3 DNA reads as TGCGCCACTACCGGGACATCTGCCAACGAGCAGTACTTC. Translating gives CATTGTSANEQYF.

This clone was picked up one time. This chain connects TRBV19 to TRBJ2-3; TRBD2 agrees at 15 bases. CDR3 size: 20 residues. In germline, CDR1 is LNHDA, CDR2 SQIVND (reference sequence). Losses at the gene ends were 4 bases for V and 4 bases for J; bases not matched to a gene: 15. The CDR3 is CASSTGTSGGTFMRADTQYF. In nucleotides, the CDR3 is TGTGCCAGTAGTACCGGGACTAGCGGGGGGACTTTTATGAGGGCAGATACGCAGTATTTT.

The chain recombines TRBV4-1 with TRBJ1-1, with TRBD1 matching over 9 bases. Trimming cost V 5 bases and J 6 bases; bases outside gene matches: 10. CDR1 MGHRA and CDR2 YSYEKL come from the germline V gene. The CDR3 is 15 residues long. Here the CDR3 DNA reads TGCGCCAGCAGCGCCCGGACAGGGGATCCCCCTGAAGCTTTCTTT. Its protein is CASSARTGDPPEAFF.

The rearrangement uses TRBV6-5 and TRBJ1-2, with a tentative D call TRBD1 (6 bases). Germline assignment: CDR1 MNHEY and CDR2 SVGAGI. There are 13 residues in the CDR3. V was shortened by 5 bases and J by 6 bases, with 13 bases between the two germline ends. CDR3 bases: TGTGCCAGCAGTCGTACAGGGAATCATGGCTACACCTTC. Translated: CASSRTGNHGYTF.

The DNA of the CDR3 is TGTGCCACCAGCAGAGATCAAGGGGGAGCCTATGGCTACACCTTC. Translation: CATSRDQGGAYGYTF. The chain links TRBV15 to TRBJ1-2; TRBD1 might be the D (6 bases). CDR3 length: 15 residues. Germline assignment: CDR1 LNHNV and CDR2 YYDKDF (reference sequence). The ends were cut back, 0 bases at V and 4 bases at J, with 12 bases in the middle.

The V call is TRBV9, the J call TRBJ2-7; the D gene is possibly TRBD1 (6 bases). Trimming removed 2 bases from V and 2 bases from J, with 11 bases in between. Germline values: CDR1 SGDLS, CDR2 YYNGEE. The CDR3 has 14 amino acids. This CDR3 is CASSVRDNAYEQYF. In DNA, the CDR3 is TGTGCCAGCAGCGTCCGGGACAACGCCTACGAGCAGTACTTC. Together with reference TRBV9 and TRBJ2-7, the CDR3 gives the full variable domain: DSGVTQTPKHLITATGQRVTLRCSPRSGDLSVYWYQQSLDQGLQFLIQYYNGEERAKGNILERFSAQQFPDLHSELNLSSLELGDSALYFCASSVRDNAYEQYFGPGTRLTVT.

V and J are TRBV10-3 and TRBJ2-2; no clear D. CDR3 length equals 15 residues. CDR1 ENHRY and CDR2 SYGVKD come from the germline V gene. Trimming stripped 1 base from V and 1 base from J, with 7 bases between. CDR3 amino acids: CAISEYSENTGELFF. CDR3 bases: TGTGCCATCAGTGAGTACAGCGAGAACACCGGGGAGCTGTTTTTT.

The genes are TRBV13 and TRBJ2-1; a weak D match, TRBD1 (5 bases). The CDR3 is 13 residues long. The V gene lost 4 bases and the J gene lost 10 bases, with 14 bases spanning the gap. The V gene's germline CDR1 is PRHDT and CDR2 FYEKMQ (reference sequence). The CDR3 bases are TGTGCCAGCAGCTACAGGCCCCTCAGGGAGCAGTTCTTC. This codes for CASSYRPLREQFF.

CDR3 DNA: TGTGCCAGCAGCTTAAGCCTGAACACTGAAGCTTTCTTT. This encodes CASSLSLNTEAFF. The gene calls are TRBV7-9 and TRBJ1-1; D not resolved. CDR1 is SEHNR, CDR2 FQNEAQ, per germline (reference sequence). The CDR3 covers 13 residues. With 2 bases removed from V and 0 bases from J, the gap between germline ends came to 4 bases.

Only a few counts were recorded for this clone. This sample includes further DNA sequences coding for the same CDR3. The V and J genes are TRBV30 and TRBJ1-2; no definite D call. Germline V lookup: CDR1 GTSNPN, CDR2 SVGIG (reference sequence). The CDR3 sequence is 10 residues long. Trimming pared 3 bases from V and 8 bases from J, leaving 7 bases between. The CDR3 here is CAWRLEGYTF. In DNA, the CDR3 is TGTGCCTGGAGGCTTGAAGGCTACACCTTC. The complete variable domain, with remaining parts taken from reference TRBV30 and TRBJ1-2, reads SQTIHQWPATLVQPVGSPLSLECTVEGTSNPNLYWYRQAAGRGLQLLFYSVGIGQISSEVPQNLSASRPQDRQFILSSKKLLLSDSGFYLCAWRLEGYTFGSGTRLTVV.

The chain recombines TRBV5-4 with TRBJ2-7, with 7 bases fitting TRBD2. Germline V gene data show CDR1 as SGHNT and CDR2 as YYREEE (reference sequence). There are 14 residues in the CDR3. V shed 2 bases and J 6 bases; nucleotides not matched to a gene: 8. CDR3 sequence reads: CASSFVGGYSEQYF. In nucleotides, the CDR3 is TGTGCCAGCAGCTTCGTGGGAGGGTATTCCGAGCAGTACTTC.

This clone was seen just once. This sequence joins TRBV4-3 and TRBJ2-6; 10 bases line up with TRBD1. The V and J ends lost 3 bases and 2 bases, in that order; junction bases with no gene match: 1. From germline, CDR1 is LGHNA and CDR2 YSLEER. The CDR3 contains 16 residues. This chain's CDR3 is CASSQDRGTGANVLTF. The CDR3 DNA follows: TGCGCCAGCAGCCAGGACAGGGGGACTGGGGCCAACGTCCTGACTTTC.

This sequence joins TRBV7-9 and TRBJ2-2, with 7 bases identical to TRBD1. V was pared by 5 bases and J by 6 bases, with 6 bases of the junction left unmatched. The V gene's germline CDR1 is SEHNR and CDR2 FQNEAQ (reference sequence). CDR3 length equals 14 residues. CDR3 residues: CASSRQGASGELFF. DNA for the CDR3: TGTGCCAGCAGCAGACAGGGCGCCTCCGGGGAGCTGTTTTTT.

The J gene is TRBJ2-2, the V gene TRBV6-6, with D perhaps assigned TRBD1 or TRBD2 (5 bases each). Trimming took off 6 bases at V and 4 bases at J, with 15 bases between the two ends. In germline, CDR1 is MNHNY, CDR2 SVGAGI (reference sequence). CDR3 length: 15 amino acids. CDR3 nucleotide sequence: TGTGCCAGCAGCTCACCCCGGGACGGCACCGGGGAGCTGTTTTTT. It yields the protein CASSSPRDGTGELFF.

CDR3 nucleotide sequence: TGCAGCGTGGGGACTAGCGCTCAAGAGACCCAGTACTTC. This sequence encodes CSVGTSAQETQYF. This chain uses TRBV29-1 with TRBJ2-5; the match to TRBD2 covers 10 bases. Germline V gene data show CDR1 as SQVTM and CDR2 as ANQGSEA. The trim removed 6 bases at V and 2 bases at J, leaving 3 bases unmatched. This CDR3 is 13 amino acids long. Full variable domain (outside the CDR3, taken from reference TRBV29-1 and TRBJ2-5): SAVISQKPSRDICQRGTSLTIQCQVDSQVTMMFWYRQQPGQSLTLIATANQGSEATYESGFVIDKFPISRPNLTFSTLTVSNMSPEDSSIYLCSVGTSAQETQYFGPGTRLLVL.

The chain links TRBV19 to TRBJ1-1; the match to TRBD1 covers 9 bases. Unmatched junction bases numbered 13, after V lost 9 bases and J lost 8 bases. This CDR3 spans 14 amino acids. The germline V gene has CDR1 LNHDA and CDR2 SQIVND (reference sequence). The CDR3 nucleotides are TGTGCCAGCCGTACCCTGGGACAGGGCCACGAAGCTTTCTTT. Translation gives CASRTLGQGHEAFF.

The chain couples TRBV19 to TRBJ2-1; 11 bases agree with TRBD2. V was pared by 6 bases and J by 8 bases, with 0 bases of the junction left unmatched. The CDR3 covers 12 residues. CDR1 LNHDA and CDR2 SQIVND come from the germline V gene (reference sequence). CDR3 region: CASRGLADEQFF. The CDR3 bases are TGTGCCAGTAGGGGACTAGCGGATGAGCAGTTCTTC.

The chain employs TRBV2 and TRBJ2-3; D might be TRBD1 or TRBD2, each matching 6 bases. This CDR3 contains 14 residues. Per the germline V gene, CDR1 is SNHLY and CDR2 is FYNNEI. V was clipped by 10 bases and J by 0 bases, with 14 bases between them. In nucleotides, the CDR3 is TGTGCCAATTCACAGGGACTTAGCACAGATACGCAGTATTTT. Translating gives CANSQGLSTDTQYF.

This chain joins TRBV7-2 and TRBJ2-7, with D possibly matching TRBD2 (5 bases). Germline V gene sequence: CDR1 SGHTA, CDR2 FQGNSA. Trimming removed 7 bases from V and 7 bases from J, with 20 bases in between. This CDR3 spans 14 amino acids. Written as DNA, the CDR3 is TGTGCCAGCACCCTCTTCCCGGGATATAAGGAGCAGTACTTC. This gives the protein CASTLFPGYKEQYF. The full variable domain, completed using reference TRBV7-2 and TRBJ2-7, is GAGVSQSPSNKVTEKGKDVELRCDPISGHTALYWYRQSLGQGLEFLIYFQGNSAPDKSGLPSDRFSAERTGGSVSTLTIQRTQQEDSAVYLCASTLFPGYKEQYFGPGTRLTVT.

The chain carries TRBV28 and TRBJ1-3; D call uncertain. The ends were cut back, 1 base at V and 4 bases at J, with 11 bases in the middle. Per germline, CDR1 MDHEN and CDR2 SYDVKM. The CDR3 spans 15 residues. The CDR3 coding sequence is TGTGCCAGCAGTTTATTCCGGGATCCGGGAAACACCATATATTTT. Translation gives CASSLFRDPGNTIYF.

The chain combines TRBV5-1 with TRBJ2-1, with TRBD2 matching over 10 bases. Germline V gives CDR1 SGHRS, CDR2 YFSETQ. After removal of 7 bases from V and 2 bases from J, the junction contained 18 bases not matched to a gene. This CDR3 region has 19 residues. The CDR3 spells CASQGGLAVLRVAYNEQFF. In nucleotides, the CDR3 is TGCGCCAGCCAAGGTGGACTAGCGGTTCTCCGAGTCGCCTACAATGAGCAGTTCTTC.

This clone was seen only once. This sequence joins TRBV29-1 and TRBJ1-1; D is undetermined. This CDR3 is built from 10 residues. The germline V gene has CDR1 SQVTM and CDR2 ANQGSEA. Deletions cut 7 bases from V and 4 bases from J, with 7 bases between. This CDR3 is CSGTATEAFF. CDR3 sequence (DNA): TGCAGCGGAACAGCCACTGAAGCTTTCTTT. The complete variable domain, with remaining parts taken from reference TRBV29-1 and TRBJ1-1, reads SAVISQKPSRDICQRGTSLTIQCQVDSQVTMMFWYRQQPGQSLTLIATANQGSEATYESGFVIDKFPISRPNLTFSTLTVSNMSPEDSSIYLCSGTATEAFFGQGTRLTVV.

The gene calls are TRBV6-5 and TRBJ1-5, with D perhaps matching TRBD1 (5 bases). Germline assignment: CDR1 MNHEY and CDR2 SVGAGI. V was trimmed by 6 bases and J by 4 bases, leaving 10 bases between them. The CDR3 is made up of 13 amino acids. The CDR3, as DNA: TGTGCCAGCAGCAACAGGCGGAATCAGCCCCAGCATTTT. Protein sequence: CASSNRRNQPQHF.